These 27 T cell receptor beta chains came from one sample sequenced in a study of shared clonotypes between healthy human individuals. Profiling relied on immunoSEQ multiplex PCR, and the TCRdb table lists in-frame clones only, not all of them. The sample shows roughly 400,000 clones, around 96% of them seen only once. Source material: memory CD8+ T cells sorted from blood. Regarding subset: CD45RO+ cells pooled with CCR7-negative TemRA cells. The receptors were gathered from a young man in good health.

The chain links TRBV5-4 to TRBJ2-1, with TRBD2 matching over 7 bases. The germline V gene has CDR1 SGHNT and CDR2 YYREEE (reference sequence). V shed 0 bases, J shed 2 bases, and the junction held 5 bases outside the gene matches. The CDR3 consists of 16 residues. In nucleotides, the CDR3 is TGTGCCAGCAGCTTGGAAGGGAGGGCCACCTACAATGAGCAGTTCTTC. It codes for CASSLEGRATYNEQFF.

The chain recombines TRBV28 with TRBJ2-6; possible D gene TRBD2, 6 bases. This CDR3 comprises 16 residues. V was shortened by 6 bases and J by 2 bases, with 14 bases between the two germline ends. Per germline, CDR1 MDHEN and CDR2 SYDVKM. CDR3 loop: CASRRRERAGANVLTF. CDR3 DNA sequence: TGTGCCAGCAGGAGGAGGGAGCGAGCTGGGGCCAACGTCCTGACTTTC.

The rearrangement joins TRBV7-6 to TRBJ1-1, with D uncertain. Germline-derived CDR1 and CDR2 are SGHVS and FNYEAQ. The CDR3 runs to 13 residues. Between the trimmed V and J ends, which lost 5 bases and 1 base, there was a span of 8 bases. CDR3 bases: TGTGCCAGCAGCATCCCAGGGAACACTGAAGCTTTCTTT. Translating it yields CASSIPGNTEAFF.

About this clone itself: The same CDR3 also results from other DNA sequences found in this sample. The rearrangement uses TRBV28 and TRBJ2-1; 12 nucleotides line up with TRBD2. This CDR3 is 14 amino acids long. The junction had 0 bases not matched to a gene; V was cut back by 5 bases and J by 4 bases. In germline, CDR1 is MDHEN, CDR2 SYDVKM. CDR3 coding DNA: TGTGCCAGCAGTCTAGCGGGAGGGTACAATGAGCAGTTCTTC. It yields the protein CASSLAGGYNEQFF.

The V and J genes are TRBV10-3 and TRBJ2-7; 7 bases are a match to TRBD2. Trimming took 0 bases from V and 2 from J; bases not matched to a gene: 4. Germline values: CDR1 ENHRY, CDR2 SYGVKD. This CDR3 spans 15 amino acids. Here the CDR3 DNA reads TGTGCCATCAGTGAGTCATATAGCGGGCCCTACGAGCAGTACTTC. Encoded protein: CAISESYSGPYEQYF.

The gene calls are TRBV6-6 and TRBJ1-4; D possibly corresponds to TRBD1 (6 bases). The germline V and J ends were trimmed by 0 bases and 7 bases, with 12 bases remaining between them. Germline-derived CDR1 and CDR2 are MNHNY and SVGAGI (reference sequence). The CDR3 has 15 residues. The CDR3 DNA reads TGTGCCAGCAGTTACTCGACACAGGGAGGTGAAAAACTGTTTTTT. Amino acid sequence: CASSYSTQGGEKLFF.

This clone was detected only once. The chain has TRBV29-1 and TRBJ2-5, with D hard to call. Trimming cost V 1 base and J 2 bases, with 17 bases left between them. The CDR3 extends over 16 amino acids. Looked up from germline, CDR1 is SQVTM and CDR2 is ANQGSEA. CDR3 residues: CSVEARRLSGQETQYF. CDR3 bases: TGCAGCGTTGAAGCAAGGCGACTCTCCGGGCAAGAGACCCAGTACTTC.

This chain connects TRBV2 to TRBJ2-7; TRBD2 might be the D (6 bases). This CDR3 region has 12 residues. V was shortened by 9 bases and J by 5 bases, with 14 bases between the two germline ends. CDR1 SNHLY and CDR2 FYNNEI come from the germline V gene. DNA for the CDR3: TGTGCCAGTAAGGAGGGGTCCCACGAGCAGTACTTC. It is translated as CASKEGSHEQYF.

V and J are TRBV2 and TRBJ2-7; the D gene is possibly TRBD2 (5 bases). This CDR3 comprises 13 residues. V was trimmed by 5 bases and J by 3 bases, leaving 11 bases between them. CDR1 and CDR2 from the germline V gene are SNHLY and FYNNEI. The DNA of the CDR3 is TGTGCCAGCAGTTTACTAGTTGTCTACGAGCAGTACTTC. As protein: CASSLLVVYEQYF. The entire variable domain, with the rest obtained from reference TRBV2 and TRBJ2-7, is as follows: EPEVTQTPSHQVTQMGQEVILRCVPISNHLYFYWYRQILGQKVEFLVSFYNNEISEKSEIFDDQFSVERPDGSNFTLKIRSTKLEDSAMYFCASSLLVVYEQYFGPGTRLTVT.

This clone has just one count. The V call is TRBV5-8, the J call TRBJ2-3; D is ambiguous. The CDR3 extends over 14 amino acids. Trimming shortened V by 1 base and J by 6 bases, and 12 bases separated the two germline ends. In germline, CDR1 is SGHTS, CDR2 YDEGEE. CDR3 coding DNA: TGTGCCAGCAGCTTGTGGGGTAGTGTGGATACGCAGTATTTT. Amino acid sequence: CASSLWGSVDTQYF.

V and J are TRBV10-2 and TRBJ1-2, with TRBD1 as a possible D gene (5 bases). Trimming removed 3 bases at V and 8 bases at J, with 13 bases between. The CDR3 has 13 amino acids. CDR1 WSHSY and CDR2 SAAADI come from the germline V gene. The CDR3 DNA is TGCGCCAGCAGTGAATCGGGGCGCGGAGGCTACACCTTC. It is translated as CASSESGRGGYTF.

The V gene is TRBV18, the J gene TRBJ2-2; 7 bases line up with TRBD1. V lost 5 bases and J lost 0; bases outside the gene matches: 3. Germline lookup yields CDR1 KGHSH and CDR2 LQKENI. The CDR3 runs 15 residues. The CDR3, as DNA: TGTGCCAGCTCATTTGACAGGGCGAACACCGGGGAGCTGTTTTTT. Protein: CASSFDRANTGELFF. The full variable domain, its missing parts supplied by reference TRBV18 and TRBJ2-2, is NAGVMQNPRHLVRRRGQEARLRCSPMKGHSHVYWYRQLPEEGLKFMVYLQKENIIDESGMPKERFSAEFPKEGPSILRIQQVVRGDSAAYFCASSFDRANTGELFFGEGSRLTVL.

This clone was detected only once. The J gene is TRBJ2-3, the V gene TRBV7-3; D unclear. Germline V lookup: CDR1 SGHTA, CDR2 FQGTGA. There are 14 residues in the CDR3. V lost 0 bases and J lost 5, with 9 bases in between. This chain's CDR3 is CASSLTSAVDTQYF. DNA of the CDR3: TGTGCCAGCAGCTTAACGTCGGCGGTAGATACGCAGTATTTT. Filled out from reference TRBV7-3 and TRBJ2-3, the complete variable domain reads GAGVSQTPSNKVTEKGKYVELRCDPISGHTALYWYRQSLGQGPEFLIYFQGTGAADDSGLPNDRFFAVRPEGSVSTLKIQRTERGDSAVYLCASSLTSAVDTQYFGPGTRLTVL.

J is TRBJ1-2 and V is TRBV4-1; D is perhaps TRBD1 (5 bases). Germline V gene sequence: CDR1 MGHRA, CDR2 YSYEKL. This CDR3 spans 14 amino acids. Between the trimmed V and J ends, which lost 6 bases and 6 bases, there was a span of 17 bases. CDR3 nucleotides: TGCGCCAGCAGTCTTCGGGGGAGGAAGGATGGCTACACCTTC. Protein sequence: CASSLRGRKDGYTF.

The chain links TRBV28 to TRBJ2-7, with D tentatively TRBD2 (6 bases). CDR3 size: 13 residues. Trimming shortened V by 8 bases and J by 6 bases, and 17 bases separated the two germline ends. Germline V gene sequence: CDR1 MDHEN, CDR2 SYDVKM. CDR3 sequence: CASRQGMGGEQYF. The CDR3 DNA reads as TGTGCCAGCCGTCAAGGGATGGGGGGCGAGCAGTACTTC.

The chain is built from TRBV9 and TRBJ2-7, with TRBD2 as a possible D gene (6 bases). Germline CDR1 SGDLS, CDR2 YYNGEE. Deletions cut 2 bases from V and 5 bases from J, with 11 bases between. CDR3 size: 13 residues. In DNA form, the CDR3 reads TGTGCCAGCAGCGTCGGGAGTATCCACGAGCAGTACTTC. Its protein is CASSVGSIHEQYF.

The rearrangement joins TRBV19 to TRBJ2-1; 8 bases line up with TRBD2. The CDR3 spans 17 residues. The V gene's germline CDR1 is LNHDA and CDR2 SQIVND (reference sequence). Trimming at V came to 2 bases and at J to 8 bases, leaving 14 bases not matched to a gene. CDR3 DNA: TGTGCCAGTAGTATAAGTCCCGGGACTAGAGGGGTGGATGAGCAGTTCTTC. Protein sequence: CASSISPGTRGVDEQFF.

The genes are TRBV2 and TRBJ2-2; D perhaps matches TRBD2 (6 bases). V was pared by 5 bases and J by 1 base, with 20 bases between. The CDR3 length is 18 residues. From germline, CDR1 is SNHLY and CDR2 FYNNEI. The CDR3 DNA reads as TGTGCCAGCAGTACGAATCTCCGACTAGTTCGGAACACCGGGGAGCTGTTTTTT. Protein product: CASSTNLRLVRNTGELFF. Supplemented by reference TRBV2 and TRBJ2-2, the full variable domain reads EPEVTQTPSHQVTQMGQEVILRCVPISNHLYFYWYRQILGQKVEFLVSFYNNEISEKSEIFDDQFSVERPDGSNFTLKIRSTKLEDSAMYFCASSTNLRLVRNTGELFFGEGSRLTVL.

The chain employs TRBV28 and TRBJ1-4; the D is unclear. V shed 3 bases and J shed 5 bases, with 10 bases lying between them. The length of the CDR3 is 14 residues. Germline V gene sequence: CDR1 MDHEN, CDR2 SYDVKM. This chain's CDR3 is CASSLEGLNEKLFF. CDR3 coding DNA: TGTGCCAGCAGTTTGGAGGGCCTGAATGAAAAACTGTTTTTT.

The V call is TRBV4-2, the J call TRBJ2-2, with TRBD2 matching over 16 bases. This CDR3 contains 17 residues. CDR1 and CDR2 from the germline V gene are LGHNA and YNFKEQ. V gave up 2 bases and J gave up 9 bases; unmatched junction bases: 6. The CDR3, as DNA: TGTGCCAGCAGCCAACCAGGGACTAGCGGGAGGGCCAGGGAGCTGTTTTTT. Protein: CASSQPGTSGRARELFF.

V gene TRBV28 combines with J gene TRBJ2-1; TRBD2 matches 13 bases. Per germline, CDR1 MDHEN and CDR2 SYDVKM. V trimming: 7 bases; J trimming: 1 base; junction bases outside the gene matches: 16. This CDR3 has 20 amino acids. The CDR3 is CASTFKGTSGIKGSYNEQFF. DNA of the CDR3: TGTGCCAGCACCTTTAAAGGGACTAGCGGGATAAAGGGGTCCTACAATGAGCAGTTCTTC.

This chain joins TRBV19 and TRBJ2-3; TRBD1 or TRBD2 may be the D gene (5 bases each). This CDR3 spans 14 amino acids. Germline assignment: CDR1 LNHDA and CDR2 SQIVND (reference sequence). The V gene lost 4 bases and the J gene lost 5 bases, with 13 bases spanning the gap. Here the CDR3 reads CASSKGARGDTQYF. The CDR3 DNA is TGTGCCAGTAGTAAGGGCGCGAGGGGAGATACGCAGTATTTT.

The chain joins TRBV4-1 to TRBJ1-5; perhaps TRBD1 as D (6 bases). This CDR3 has 14 amino acids. Germline values: CDR1 MGHRA, CDR2 YSYEKL. Trimming pared 3 bases from V and 7 bases from J, leaving 13 bases between. The CDR3 is CASSQYRDGQPQHF. CDR3 nucleotide sequence: TGCGCCAGCAGCCAGTACAGGGATGGCCAGCCCCAGCATTTT.

The gene calls are TRBV2 and TRBJ1-2, with 9 bases aligning to TRBD1. Looked up from germline, CDR1 is SNHLY and CDR2 is FYNNEI. The CDR3 extends over 14 amino acids. J lost 8 bases, V lost 7 bases, and 11 bases had no gene match. For the CDR3, the DNA is TGTGCCAGCAAGAACGGACAGGGGCCCGAGGGCTACACCTTC. As protein: CASKNGQGPEGYTF. Combining the CDR3 with reference TRBV2 and TRBJ1-2 gives the whole variable domain EPEVTQTPSHQVTQMGQEVILRCVPISNHLYFYWYRQILGQKVEFLVSFYNNEISEKSEIFDDQFSVERPDGSNFTLKIRSTKLEDSAMYFCASKNGQGPEGYTFGSGTRLTVV.

In nucleotides, the CDR3 is TGTGCCAGCTCCCAAACCTCCGGGTCTTACAATGAGCAGTTCTTC. Amino acid sequence: CASSQTSGSYNEQFF. The rearrangement joins TRBV18 to TRBJ2-1; no firm D call. Germline V gene data show CDR1 as KGHSH and CDR2 as LQKENI. CDR3 length equals 15 residues. The ends were cut back, 6 bases at V and 4 bases at J, with 16 bases in the middle.

The CDR3: CASSELAGGSRTDTQYF. The CDR3 DNA reads as TGTGCCAGCAGTGAACTAGCGGGAGGGTCGAGGACAGATACGCAGTATTTT. The V call is TRBV25-1, the J call TRBJ2-3; the match to TRBD2 covers 12 bases. Losses at the gene ends were 2 bases for V and 3 bases for J; bases not matched to a gene: 6. CDR3 length: 17 amino acids. Germline V gene sequence: CDR1 MGHDK, CDR2 SYGVNS.

This clone has a single count. J is TRBJ2-5 and V is TRBV5-8, with 9 bases identical to TRBD2. The J call may be faulty, since TRBJ2-7 better matches the DNA end. The CDR3 has 13 amino acids. The germline gives CDR1 SGHTS, CDR2 YDEGEE. The CDR3 loop is CASARLAGYEQYF. DNA for the CDR3: TGTGCCAGCGCTCGGCTAGCGGGGTACGAGCAGTACTTC.